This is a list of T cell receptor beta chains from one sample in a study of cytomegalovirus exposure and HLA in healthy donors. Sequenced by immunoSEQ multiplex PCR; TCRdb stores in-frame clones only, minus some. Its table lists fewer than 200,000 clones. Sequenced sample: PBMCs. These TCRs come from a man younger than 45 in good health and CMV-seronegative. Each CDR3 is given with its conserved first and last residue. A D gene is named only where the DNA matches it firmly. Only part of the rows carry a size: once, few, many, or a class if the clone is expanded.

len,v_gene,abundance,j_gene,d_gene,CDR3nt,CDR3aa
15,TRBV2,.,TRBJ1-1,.,TGTGCCAGCAGTCCAAGCTACCAGGGCGGGGCTGAAGCTTTCTTT,CASSPSYQGGAEAFF
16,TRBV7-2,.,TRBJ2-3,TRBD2,TGTGCCAGCAGCTCAAGCCCGAGCGGGGGGCTCGATACGCAGTATTTT,CASSSSPSGGLDTQYF
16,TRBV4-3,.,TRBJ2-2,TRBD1,TGCGCCAGCGCACCCTTGGACAGGGCGATGCCCGGGGAGCTGTTTTTT,CASAPLDRAMPGELFF
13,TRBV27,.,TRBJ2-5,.,TGTGCCAGCAGCCGACAGGTCCAAGAGACCCAGTACTTC,CASSRQVQETQYF
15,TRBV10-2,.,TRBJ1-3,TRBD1,TGCGCCAGCAGCACGACAGGGGGTAACGGAAACACCATATATTTT,CASSTTGGNGNTIYF
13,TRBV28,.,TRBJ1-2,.,TGTGCCAGCAGATCTACGGGTAACTATGGCTACACCTTC,CASRSTGNYGYTF
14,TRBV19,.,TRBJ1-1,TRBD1,TGTGCCAGTAGGATACAGGGGGCTGGGGCTGAAGCTTTCTTT,CASRIQGAGAEAFF
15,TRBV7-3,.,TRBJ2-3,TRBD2,TGTGCCAGCGGGGAGGGCGTCGGTGGTACAGATACGCAGTATTTT,CASGEGVGGTDTQYF
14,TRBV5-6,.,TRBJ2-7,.,TGTGCCAGCAGCTTGTCAGGGATCTCCTACGAGCAGTACTTC,CASSLSGISYEQYF
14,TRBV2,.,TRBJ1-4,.,TGTGCCAGCAGACGGGATTTTGGAGGGGAAAAACTGTTTTTT,CASRRDFGGEKLFF
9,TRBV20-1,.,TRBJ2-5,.,TGCAGTTTATCAGAGACCCAGTACTTC,CSLSETQYF
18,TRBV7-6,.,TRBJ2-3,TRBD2,TGTGCCAGCAGCCGAGCGGGGGGGCGGGCGGACCTCATAAATACGCAGTATTTT,CASSRAGGRADLINTQYF
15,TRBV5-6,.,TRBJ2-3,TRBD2,TGTGCCAGCAGCCCCGTAGCGGGAAGCACAGATACGCAGTATTTT,CASSPVAGSTDTQYF
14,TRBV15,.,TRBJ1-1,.,TGTGCCACCAGCAGAGTCCTGGGGGGGGCTGAAGCTTTCTTT,CATSRVLGGAEAFF
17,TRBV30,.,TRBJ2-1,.,TGTGCCTGGAGTGTACCCCTGGGGCAGACCTCCTACAATGAGCAGTTCTTC,CAWSVPLGQTSYNEQFF
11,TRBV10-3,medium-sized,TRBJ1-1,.,TGTGCCATCAGTGAGCAGTTTGAAGCTTTCTTT,CAISEQFEAFF
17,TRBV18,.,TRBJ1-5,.,TGTGCCAGCTCACCAAGGCAGGCTACGTATAGCAATCAGCCCCAGCATTTT,CASSPRQATYSNQPQHF
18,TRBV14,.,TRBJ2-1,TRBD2,TGTGCCAGCAGCCAAGATATGTGGGGACTAGCGGGAGAACGGTCACTGTTCTTC,CASSQDMWGLAGERSLFF
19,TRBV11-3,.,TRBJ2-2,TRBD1,TGTGCCAGCAGCTTAGATAGGGGGCTGGGACAGACAAACACCGGGGAGCTGTTTTTT,CASSLDRGLGQTNTGELFF
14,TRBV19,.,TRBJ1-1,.,TGTGCCAGTAGTTCGAGACTCACGAACACTGAAGCTTTCTTT,CASSSRLTNTEAFF
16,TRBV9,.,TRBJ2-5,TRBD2,TGTGCCAGCAGCGTAGGGACTAGTATTGATGTCGAGACCCAGTACTTC,CASSVGTSIDVETQYF
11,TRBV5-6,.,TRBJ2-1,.,TGTGCCAGCAGCTCCTTCGATGAGCAGTTCTTC,CASSSFDEQFF
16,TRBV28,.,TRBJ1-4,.,TGTGCCAGCAGTCTCCCCTTGGGGGGGGGAGATGAAAAACTGTTTTTT,CASSLPLGGGDEKLFF
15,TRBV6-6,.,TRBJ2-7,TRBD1,TGTGCCAGCAACCCGGCGGGGACAGGGGGCAACGAGCAGTACTTC,CASNPAGTGGNEQYF
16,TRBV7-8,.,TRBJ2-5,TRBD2,TGTGCCAGCAGCTTACTAGCGGGGGAGCCTCAAGAGACCCAGTACTTC,CASSLLAGEPQETQYF
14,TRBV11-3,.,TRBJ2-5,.,TGTGCCAGCAGCTCCGGGACTTTCCAAGAGACCCAGTACTTC,CASSSGTFQETQYF
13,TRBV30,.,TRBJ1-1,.,TGTGCCTTGGAACGGACAGCGAACACTGAAGCTTTCTTT,CALERTANTEAFF